This TCR beta chain was retrieved from a study of read filtering for tumor transcriptome and immune sequencing. Germline values: CDR1 SGHTA, CDR2 FQGNSA. V was clipped by 5 bases and J by 12 bases, with 23 bases between them. This CDR3 is built from 15 residues. The library was built from roughly 400 ng RNA with molecular barcoded adaptors for alpha/delta and beta/gamma chains. TCRdb re-called the reads through MiXCR, storing one row per CDR3 protein. The sample holds about 39,000 distinct CDR3 sequences; approximately 14% are singletons and the top ten take roughly 6.4%. This clonotype was obtained from a donor aged 40 or older with multiple myeloma. V gene TRBV7-2 combines with J gene TRBJ2-4; D is possibly TRBD2 (6 bases). Sample: a population of CD138-negative cells sorted from bone marrow. CDR3 coding DNA: TGTGCCAGCAGCCCGGCCAGCGGGTTAGGATTGGATCAGTACTTC. Translated, it gives CASSPASGLGLDQYF.